A selection of T cell receptor beta chains follows, all from one sample in a study of T-cell reconstitution after alpha-beta-depleted transplantation in children. TCRdb processed the PCR reads anew with MiXCR; each CDR3 protein has one entry. The sample contains 90,000 to 130,000 distinct CDR3 sequences, 5.5% to 6.5% of which appear only once. The material was PBMCs, mostly from graft donor cells, obtained 360 days after TCRalphabeta/CD19-depleted stem cell transplant. The origin of the receptors is a male patient between 2 and 10 years old who had a stem cell transplant for acute lymphoblastic leukemia, so the T cells may come from the graft donor. CDR3s include the opening cysteine and the closing phenylalanine or tryptophan. Fields, in order: CDR3 DNA, CDR3 protein, D gene, J gene, CDR3 length, V gene, clone size. D genes are given only for firm matches. Only part of the rows carry a size: once, few, many, or a class if the clone is expanded.

DNA: TGTGCCAGCAGCTTCAAACTAGCGGGAGCGGGCGATGAGCAGTTCTTC; CDR3: CASSFKLAGAGDEQFF; D: TRBD2; J: TRBJ2-1; length: 16; V: TRBV9; size: many
DNA: TGTGCCAGCAGTTCCACAGCAGACTATGGCTACACCTTC; CDR3: CASSSTADYGYTF; D: -; J: TRBJ1-2; length: 13; V: TRBV6-2/TRBV6-3; size: many
DNA: TGCAGTGGGTCCGTTTGGACTTTCTTT; CDR3: CSGSVWTFF; D: -; J: TRBJ1-1; length: 9; V: TRBV20-1; size: -
DNA: TGTGCCATCGTGGGAGGAGGGCCGAACGGACAGTACTTC; CDR3: CAIVGGGPNGQYF; D: -; J: TRBJ2-7; length: 13; V: TRBV10-3; size: many
DNA: TGTGCCAGCAGTTACAATAAGGGATCTTCCTACGAGCAGTACTTC; CDR3: CASSYNKGSSYEQYF; D: -; J: TRBJ2-7; length: 15; V: TRBV6-5; size: many
DNA: TGCGCCAGCAGCCAAACCGGGACAGGGTATTCACCCCTCCACTTT; CDR3: CASSQTGTGYSPLHF; D: TRBD1; J: TRBJ1-6; length: 15; V: TRBV4-3; size: -
DNA: TGTGCCAGCAGTTCCGAACAGGACGAGCAGTACTTC; CDR3: CASSSEQDEQYF; D: -; J: TRBJ2-7; length: 12; V: TRBV28; size: many
DNA: TGTGCCACCAGTGGCAGCTGGAGGAACACCGGGGAGCTGTTTTTT; CDR3: CATSGSWRNTGELFF; D: -; J: TRBJ2-2; length: 15; V: TRBV24-1; size: many
DNA: TGCGCCAGCAGCTCGGGACAGGGGTGGACCCAGTACTTC; CDR3: CASSSGQGWTQYF; D: TRBD1; J: TRBJ2-5; length: 13; V: TRBV5-1; size: many
DNA: TGTGCCAGCAGTTGGCTAGCGGAGTACAATGAGCAGTTCTTC; CDR3: CASSWLAEYNEQFF; D: TRBD2; J: TRBJ2-1; length: 14; V: TRBV6-5; size: many
DNA: TGTGCCAGCAGCCAAGGCAGACTAGCGGAGCAGTTCTTC; CDR3: CASSQGRLAEQFF; D: TRBD2; J: TRBJ2-1; length: 13; V: TRBV3-1; size: many
DNA: TGTGCCAGCAGCCAAGGACGGTGGGCTAGCGGGAGTAAAGGTCGTGAGCAGTTCTTC; CDR3: CASSQGRWASGSKGREQFF; D: TRBD2; J: TRBJ2-1; length: 19; V: TRBV14; size: few
DNA: TGCGCCAGCAGCCAAGAAAGACAGGGTGGCCAAGAGACCCAGTACTTC; CDR3: CASSQERQGGQETQYF; D: TRBD1; J: TRBJ2-5; length: 16; V: TRBV4-3; size: few
DNA: TGTGCCAGCAGTTTACCAGGGGGCGGGCAGCCCCAGCATTTT; CDR3: CASSLPGGGQPQHF; D: TRBD1; J: TRBJ1-5; length: 14; V: TRBV28; size: few
DNA: TGTGCCCTAACGCCCCTGCTGTTTTTT; CDR3: CALTPLLFF; D: -; J: TRBJ2-2; length: 9; V: TRBV7-9; size: many